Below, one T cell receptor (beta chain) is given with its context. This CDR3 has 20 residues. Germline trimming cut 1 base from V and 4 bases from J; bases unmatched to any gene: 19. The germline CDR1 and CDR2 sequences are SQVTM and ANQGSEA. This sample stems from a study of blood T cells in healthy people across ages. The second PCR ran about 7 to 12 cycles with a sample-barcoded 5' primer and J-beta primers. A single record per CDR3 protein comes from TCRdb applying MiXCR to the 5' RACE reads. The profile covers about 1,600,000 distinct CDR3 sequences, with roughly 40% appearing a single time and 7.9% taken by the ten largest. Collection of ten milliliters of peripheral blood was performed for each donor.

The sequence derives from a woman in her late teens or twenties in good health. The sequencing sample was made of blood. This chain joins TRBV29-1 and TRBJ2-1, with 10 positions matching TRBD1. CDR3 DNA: TGCAGCGTTGAAGGGGAAGAAGGGGGACAGGGGACTAGATTTTACAATGAGCAGTTCTTC. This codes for CSVEGEEGGQGTRFYNEQFF.